This TCR beta chain was recorded in a study of cytomegalovirus exposure and HLA in healthy donors. Study-wide background: Researchers previously reported finding fewer than 140 million unique TCR beta sequences from 150 million to 200 million T cells. General study points: Presence/absence analyses took donor sequencing depth as roughly uniform.

In regard to this clone: Its antigen is as yet unknown.

V shed 4 bases, J shed 2 bases, and the junction held 9 bases outside the gene matches. This CDR3 has 17 residues. CDR1 is MNHEY and CDR2 is SMNVEV in the germline V gene (reference sequence). Vbeta (60) and Jbeta (13) primers were used in the PCR. Repertoires were generated with immunoSEQ multiplex PCR, while TCRdb's copy carries only in-frame clones and drops some. The sample holds about 100,000 clones, approximately 79% seen once. The clonotype comes from a man aged 18-30 years in good health and CMV-seronegative. Source material: PBMCs. The chain links TRBV27 to TRBJ2-1; 9 bases align to TRBD1. CDR3 DNA: TGTGCCAGCAGTTCAACCGTACAGGGGGCTACCTACAATGAGCAGTTCTTC. Residues: CASSSTVQGATYNEQFF.